The T cell receptor (beta chain) described here comes from a study of cytomegalovirus exposure and HLA in healthy donors (dated 2017 in TCRdb). About the investigation overall: A later analysis indicated that the 120 validation repertoires were generated on the platform also employed for the approximately 670 repertoires of the first cohort. The study aimed to test whether signatures of past pathogen exposure could be identified by cataloging public T cell receptors. Besides the first cohort of hundreds of subjects, a separate validation cohort made up of roughly 130 different subjects was used. The study combined high-throughput TCR immunosequencing, statistical association of individual TCRs with disease status, and machine learning to predict cytomegalovirus infection status.

The germline V gene encodes CDR1 SEHNR and CDR2 FQNEAQ (reference sequence). V sheds 5 bases and J sheds 2 bases, leaving 17 bases between their ends. The CDR3 sequence holds 16 residues, the cysteine and phenylalanine included. The entry retains the CDR3 DNA only, 48 bases that are in frame from base 1. Regarding this clone: It lacks a known antigen. No per-base quality is available; no much larger clone lies one base away.

Library preparation was by the immunoSEQ multiplex PCR assay. On the study's bioinformatics: A statistical classification framework was built to diagnose cytomegalovirus status from the catalog of TCR beta chain sequences. TCRdb limited this immuneACCESS table to in-frame rearrangements with V and J called. A share of clones is missing; checked studies link under half to unresolved V genes, and the rest is unexplained. Clonal size and the V and J genes are those of that table, whereas D and trimming came from the DNA. Present in this sample are tens of thousands of clones, under 95% of which were seen just once. 0.85% to 1.2% of the sample is held by the ten biggest clonotypes. Results and caveats for the whole study, not just this receptor: In vitro tests confirmed that a few of the cytomegalovirus-associated TCR beta chains recognize cytomegalovirus antigens. A later analysis lacked HLA typing for the validation cohort, so it scored co-occurrence in that cohort across all 120 repertoires. The authors suggested that the approach could potentially be extended to other disease states and immunological phenotypes. The study listed 164 TCR beta chains as associated with cytomegalovirus. In a later analysis, TCRs clustered in the first cohort were found to also tend to co-occur in the 120 or so validation repertoires, with approximately 94% of cluster scores above 0. Across donors, most TCR sequences were observed very rarely, whereas some public TCRs were present in many individuals. In both the original and validation cohorts, the classifier was reported to diagnose cytomegalovirus status with high specificity and sensitivity.

Donors formed part of the validation cohort, which comprised about 120 subjects and was distinct from the first cohort of 666 subjects. The receptor's source is a man younger than 30 in good health and CMV-seronegative. Sequencing was performed on PBMCs. The chain was built from TRBV7-9 and TRBJ2-3; the best D guess is TRBD2, with 5 bases matching. The CDR3 protein: CASSPRSGEITDTQYF. The nucleotide sequence is TGTGCCAGCAGCCCTAGGAGCGGAGAAATCACAGATACGCAGTATTTT.